Each of the 14 T cell receptor beta chains below was sequenced from the same sample in a study of shared clonotypes between healthy human individuals. The protocol was immunoSEQ multiplex PCR, while the TCRdb copy is restricted to in-frame clones and leaves out a portion. The sample has around 1,100,000 clones; roughly 77% are singletons. Specimen: memory CD4+ T cells from PBMCs. Regarding subset: CD45RA-negative fraction. These receptors all stem from a young man in good health. Some clones in this sample may be carry-over from other donors' samples.

This sequence joins TRBV7-2 and TRBJ1-2; perhaps TRBD1 as D (6 bases). V lost 5 bases and J lost 6, with 13 bases in between. The CDR3 extends over 13 amino acids. Germline assignment: CDR1 SGHTA and CDR2 FQGNSA. The CDR3 coding sequence is TGTGCCAGCAGCATAACAGGGTTCGATGGCTACACCTTC. Translated: CASSITGFDGYTF.

In this sample, this clone turned up once. This chain uses TRBV7-9 with TRBJ1-5, with D maybe TRBD1 (5 bases). Germline values: CDR1 SEHNR, CDR2 FQNEAQ (reference sequence). The CDR3 sequence is 16 residues long. V gave up 5 bases and J gave up 3 bases, with 17 bases separating them. DNA for the CDR3: TGTGCCAGCAGCCCTTCAGGGTGGGAGACCAATCAGCCCCAGCATTTT. As protein: CASSPSGWETNQPQHF. The full variable domain, its missing parts supplied by reference TRBV7-9 and TRBJ1-5, is DTGVSQNPRHKITKRGQNVTFRCDPISEHNRLYWYRQTLGQGPEFLTYFQNEAQLEKSRLLSDRFSAERPKGSFSTLEIQRTEQGDSAMYLCASSPSGWETNQPQHFGDGTRLSIL.

The chain recombines TRBV5-6 with TRBJ1-2; weak D call: TRBD1 (6 bases). This CDR3 contains 14 residues. Germline V gene lookup returns CDR1 SGHDT and CDR2 YYEEEE. With 4 bases removed from V and 10 bases from J, the gap between germline ends came to 20 bases. The chain's CDR3 is CASSPLNRAGDYTF. CDR3 coding DNA: TGTGCCAGCAGCCCCCTGAACAGGGCCGGGGACTACACCTTC.

The chain uses TRBV28 and TRBJ1-5; D ambiguous. CDR3 size: 12 residues. Germline values: CDR1 MDHEN, CDR2 SYDVKM. Trimming took off 7 bases at V and 6 bases at J, with 10 bases between the two ends. CDR3 residues: CASTLSFQPQHF. CDR3 DNA sequence: TGTGCCAGCACCTTAAGTTTTCAGCCCCAGCATTTT.

The CDR3 loop is CASSLGQGNHQPQHF. The DNA for the CDR3 is TGTGCCAGCAGCTTAGGTCAGGGGAACCATCAGCCCCAGCATTTT. This rearrangement joins TRBV7-2 to TRBJ1-5, with D possibly TRBD1 on 6 matching bases. The germline gives CDR1 SGHTA, CDR2 FQGNSA. The CDR3 consists of 15 residues. Trimming left V 1 base short and J 5 bases short, with 12 bases between.

The chain employs TRBV28 and TRBJ2-1; TRBD2 aligns across 10 bases. The CDR3 totals 15 residues. Looked up from germline, CDR1 is MDHEN and CDR2 is SYDVKM. With 4 bases clipped from V and 7 bases from J, the junction kept 7 bases outside the gene matches. Here the CDR3 DNA reads TGTGCCAGCAGTTACGCTAGCGGGAGTTGGAATGAGCAGTTCTTC. This gives the protein CASSYASGSWNEQFF.

The chain uses TRBV28 and TRBJ1-1; perhaps TRBD1 as D (5 bases). This CDR3 has 18 amino acids. Germline V gives CDR1 MDHEN, CDR2 SYDVKM. Trimming removed 2 bases at V and 1 base at J, with 20 bases between. Here the CDR3 DNA reads TGTGCCAGCAGTTTAACGATCGCGGCAGGGCCGACGAACACTGAAGCTTTCTTT. Translating gives CASSLTIAAGPTNTEAFF.

As for this clone: Other nucleotide sequences from this sample produce the same CDR3. The V call is TRBV28, the J call TRBJ1-1; D remains ambiguous. Per the germline V gene, CDR1 is MDHEN and CDR2 is SYDVKM. The CDR3 covers 13 residues. The V end lost 3 bases, the J end lost 1 base, and 6 bases lay between the germline ends. The CDR3 DNA reads as TGTGCCAGCAGTTTTAGAAGGAACACTGAAGCTTTCTTT. It is translated as CASSFRRNTEAFF.

The chain has TRBV7-2 and TRBJ2-1; D is unclear. This CDR3 comprises 12 residues. Germline CDR1 SGHTA, CDR2 FQGNSA. Trimming removed 3 bases at V and 7 bases at J, with 7 bases between. CDR3 sequence: CASSFSSNEQFF. CDR3 sequence (DNA): TGTGCCAGCAGCTTCTCCTCAAATGAGCAGTTCTTC. Together with reference TRBV7-2 and TRBJ2-1, the CDR3 gives the full variable domain: GAGVSQSPSNKVTEKGKDVELRCDPISGHTALYWYRQSLGQGLEFLIYFQGNSAPDKSGLPSDRFSAERTGGSVSTLTIQRTQQEDSAVYLCASSFSSNEQFFGPGTRLTVL.

The gene calls are TRBV6-1 and TRBJ2-5, with 12 bases fitting TRBD2. This CDR3 comprises 17 residues. With V trimmed by 1 base and J by 2 bases, 5 bases remained unmatched. The germline V gene encodes CDR1 MNHNS and CDR2 SASEGT. CDR3: CASSEEGGLAGQETQYF. The CDR3 DNA reads as TGTGCCAGCAGTGAAGAGGGCGGACTAGCGGGACAAGAGACCCAGTACTTC.

This clone occurred many times. This same CDR3 is encoded by further DNA sequences in the sample. The genes are TRBV5-6 and TRBJ1-2, with D possibly TRBD1 on 5 matching bases. This CDR3 region has 13 residues. Trimming took off 1 base at V and 5 bases at J, with 9 bases between the two ends. CDR1 SGHDT and CDR2 YYEEEE come from the germline V gene. CDR3 DNA sequence: TGTGCCAGCAGCTTGTGGCAGGGATATGGCTACACCTTC. It translates to CASSLWQGYGYTF.

The chain employs TRBV27 and TRBJ2-1, with TRBD1 matching 8 bases. CDR3 length: 15 residues. Germline V gene sequence: CDR1 MNHEY, CDR2 SMNVEV (reference sequence). The V and J ends lost 4 bases and 6 bases, in that order; junction bases with no gene match: 8. For the CDR3, the DNA is TGTGCCAGCAGTTCAGATACGGGACAGGCCAATGAGCAGTTCTTC. Residues: CASSSDTGQANEQFF.

In its sample, this clone was seen a few times. J is TRBJ2-1 and V is TRBV6-5, with TRBD2 matching over 11 bases. The CDR3 loop spans 16 amino acids. Germline V gives CDR1 MNHEY, CDR2 SVGAGI. Trimming at V came to 2 bases and at J to 7 bases, leaving 7 bases not matched to a gene. In DNA form, the CDR3 reads TGTGCCAGCAGTTACATTTTTACTAGCGGGAGTAATGAGCAGTTCTTC. This codes for CASSYIFTSGSNEQFF.

The chain is built from TRBV28 and TRBJ2-7; the match to TRBD1 covers 7 bases. The junction had 5 bases not matched to a gene; V was cut back by 7 bases and J by 2 bases. Germline lookup yields CDR1 MDHEN and CDR2 SYDVKM. This CDR3 region has 13 residues. CDR3 in amino acids: CASNRGIAYEQYF. In DNA form, the CDR3 reads TGTGCCAGCAACAGGGGTATAGCCTACGAGCAGTACTTC. The full variable domain, completed using reference TRBV28 and TRBJ2-7, is DVKVTQSSRYLVKRTGEKVFLECVQDMDHENMFWYRQDPGLGLRLIYFSYDVKMKEKGDIPEGYSVSREKKERFSLILESASTNQTSMYLCASNRGIAYEQYFGPGTRLTVT.